The source of this TCR beta chain is a study of blood T cell repertoires in COVID-19 (dated by TCRdb to about 2020). As for the study more broadly: Collaborator samples came from the United States, Italy and Spain and covered acute and convalescent phases of COVID-19. Where available, HLA class I and class II types were taken from metadata supplied by the sample provider and were not determined by assay-based typing. Sample metadata almost always included a de-identified subject ID, COVID-19 status, age in years and sex. Deeply sampled blood TCRbeta repertoires from subjects exposed to, actively infected with, or recovered from COVID-19 were included in the dataset. Samples were obtained from the ongoing ImmuneRACE study (first 160 participants) and from roughly 1,300 subjects provided by 6 global collaborators. The repertoires were released in a freely available public database meant as a resource for research on the immune response to SARS-CoV-2. The material from the prospective study consisted of cDNA or gDNA derived from T cells, B-cell-depleted T cells, or PBMCs.

A word on this clone: The antigen it binds to is not known. The input lacks base qualities; no much larger clone sits a single base away.

TCRbeta CDR3 regions were amplified from genomic DNA using the immunoSEQ Assay, a bias-controlled multiplex PCR. As for the authors' bioinformatics: Within the assay, amplification of reference gene primers was used to estimate how many nucleated cells each sample contained. Sequence reads were collapsed and filtered to measure the absolute abundance of every unique TCRbeta CDR3 rearrangement. For each sample, productive Simpson clonality was calculated as the square root of Simpson's diversity index across productive rearrangements. TCRdb took over this immuneACCESS table, retaining in-frame rearrangements with V and J assigned. Such tables are incomplete; in checked studies, under half of the missing clones stem from an unresolved V gene, and the remainder is unexplained. Clone size and the V and J calls come from that table; the DNA yielded D and trimming. The table for this sample lists hundreds of thousands of clones; around 84% of them were counted only once. The ten largest account for about 1.7% of the sample.

In the prospective study, participants were about 18 to 95 years old, resided in fewer than 25 geographic areas of the United States, and were enrolled through a virtual design. Cohort assignment in the prospective study relied on participant-reported clinical history from a screening survey and a study questionnaire. ImmuneRACE Cohort 3 recovered participants were defined by two consecutive negative NP/OP PCR tests, healthcare professional clearance, or symptom resolution. In the prospective study, mobile phlebotomists collected whole blood, serum and a nasopharyngeal or oropharyngeal swab from each participant. Over a 2-month period, participants in the prospective study had the option of providing additional blood draws and questionnaires. Before DNA extraction, prospective study blood samples were shipped either frozen or at room temperature. The paper as a whole reports these results and caveats: The amount of clinical and demographic metadata varied by source and participant and was provided uncurated.

Reading the germline V gene (reference sequence) gives CDR1 LNHDA and CDR2 SQIVND. Counted from cysteine to phenylalanine, this CDR3 has 13 amino acids. Here the CDR3 DNA is all that survives: 39 bases in frame from base 1. After removal of 3 bases from V and 10 bases from J, the junction retains 5 bases not matched to a gene. This chain joins TRBV19 to TRBJ1-2; TRBD1 aligns with 10 central bases. The sample was PBMCs or T cells enriched from blood (not recorded which). The receptor was isolated from a middle-aged man who had recovered from COVID-19. The CDR3 protein is CASSIKTGGIYTF. The DNA is TGTGCCAGTAGTATTAAGACAGGGGGCATCTACACCTTC.